Below, 9 T cell receptor beta chains from the same sample are listed, as sequenced in a study of blood T cell repertoires in COVID-19. Clones were read by immunoSEQ multiplex PCR, and TCRdb kept only the in-frame ones, dropping some. Here the sample spans roughly 84,000 clones, over 80% being singletons. The sequenced sample was peripheral blood. These receptors were collected from a man older than 75 with active or convalescent COVID-19.

This clone was found once. The V call is TRBV29-1, the J call TRBJ2-5; D is perhaps TRBD1 (5 bases). Germline V gene lookup returns CDR1 SQVTM and CDR2 ANQGSEA. The CDR3 extends over 14 amino acids. Trimming shortened V by 3 bases and J by 2 bases, and 13 bases separated the two germline ends. CDR3 protein: CSVERTLSQETQYF. CDR3 bases: TGCAGCGTTGAGAGGACACTCAGTCAAGAGACCCAGTACTTC.

The gene calls are TRBV2 and TRBJ2-3, with 7 bases fitting TRBD2. Germline values: CDR1 SNHLY, CDR2 FYNNEI. The ends lost 6 bases at V and 2 bases at J; junction bases unmatched: 5. This CDR3 region has 14 residues. The CDR3 protein is CASRPLASTDTQYF. In DNA form, the CDR3 reads TGTGCCAGCAGACCACTAGCGTCCACAGATACGCAGTATTTT.

This sequence joins TRBV25-1 and TRBJ1-4; weak D call: TRBD1 (6 bases). From germline, CDR1 is MGHDK and CDR2 SYGVNS. Trimming took off 0 bases at V and 8 bases at J, with 16 bases between the two ends. This CDR3 region has 16 residues. The CDR3 loop reads CASSEYGPGADEKLFF. The CDR3 nucleotides read TGTGCCAGCAGTGAATACGGTCCAGGGGCGGACGAAAAACTGTTTTTT.

The CDR3 loop is CASNRQGRFNQPQHF. The CDR3 DNA reads as TGTGCCAGCAACAGACAGGGGCGATTCAATCAGCCCCAGCATTTT. The V call is TRBV25-1, the J call TRBJ1-5; 8 nucleotides align to TRBD1. The CDR3 totals 15 residues. J lost 3 bases, V lost 7 bases, and 8 bases had no gene match. Germline loops: CDR1 MGHDK, CDR2 SYGVNS. Complete variable domain (other parts from reference TRBV25-1 and TRBJ1-5): EADIYQTPRYLVIGTGKKITLECSQTMGHDKMYWYQQDPGMELHLIHYSYGVNSTEKGDLSSESTVSRIRTEHFPLTLESARPSHTSQYLCASNRQGRFNQPQHFGDGTRLSIL.

V and J are TRBV7-2 and TRBJ2-2, with 9 positions matching TRBD2. CDR3 length: 16 amino acids. Germline V gene data show CDR1 as SGHTA and CDR2 as FQGNSA. Germline trimming cut 2 bases from V and 4 bases from J; bases unmatched to any gene: 5. This chain's CDR3 is CASSLIGGGGTGELFF. The CDR3 DNA is TGTGCCAGCAGCTTAATCGGCGGGGGGGGCACCGGGGAGCTGTTTTTT.

V and J are TRBV3-1 (or the pseudogene TRBV3-2) and TRBJ1-2; tentatively, D is TRBD1 (5 bases). V lost 1 base and J lost 14, with 14 bases in between. CDR1 is LGHDT and CDR2 is YNNKEL in the germline V gene (reference sequence). The length of the CDR3 is 12 residues. The CDR3 protein is CASSQAQGSNTF. The CDR3 DNA follows: TGTGCCAGCAGCCAAGCTCAGGGTTCGAATACCTTC.

This clone was picked up one time. The rearrangement joins TRBV11-3 to TRBJ2-3, with TRBD1 matching over 7 bases. Unmatched junction bases numbered 4, after V lost 2 bases and J lost 2 bases. The CDR3 sequence is 15 residues long. CDR1 and CDR2 (germline): SGHNT, YENEEA. The CDR3 here is CASSLFGTDTDTQYF. Here the CDR3 DNA reads TGTGCCAGCAGCTTATTTGGGACAGACACAGATACGCAGTATTTT.

The chain is built from TRBV6-6 and TRBJ2-3; a weak D match, TRBD1 (5 bases). Germline CDR1 reads MNHNY; CDR2 reads SVGAGI (reference sequence). CDR3 length equals 11 residues. V dropped 7 bases and J dropped 8 bases, with 10 bases sitting between them. The CDR3 sequence: CASTREGTQYF. The DNA for the CDR3 is TGTGCCAGCACCAGGGAAGGTACGCAGTATTTT.

The V and J genes are TRBV29-1 and TRBJ1-1; TRBD1 is a possible D gene (5 bases). The CDR3 runs 14 residues. Germline CDR1 and CDR2: SQVTM and ANQGSEA. V lost 5 bases and J lost 8, with 21 bases in between. The CDR3 region has the DNA TGCAGCGTTCCCTCCGCCTCCCAACGGGGGGAAGCTTTCTTT. Protein: CSVPSASQRGEAFF. Together with reference TRBV29-1 and TRBJ1-1, the CDR3 gives the full variable domain: SAVISQKPSRDICQRGTSLTIQCQVDSQVTMMFWYRQQPGQSLTLIATANQGSEATYESGFVIDKFPISRPNLTFSTLTVSNMSPEDSSIYLCSVPSASQRGEAFFGQGTRLTVV.